This note documents a single T cell receptor beta chain sequence. This clonotype appeared many times. No antigen is known for it. Base qualities are not provided; no much larger clone lies one nucleotide away. This entry comes from a study of T cell repertoires in cytomegalovirus infection (dated by TCRdb to between 2018 and 2021). About the study as a whole: Recently identified HLA-C-restricted CMV epitopes, whose presentation resists viral immunomodulation, were targeted by peptide stimulations together with well-studied HLA-B-restricted epitopes. Donor HLA type was relevant to the analysis, as public TCR beta signatures indicated carriage of CMV infection together with the matching HLA type.

Study-level results and caveats: In the ex vivo response, HLA-C-restricted CMV-specific TCR beta clonotypes were dominant, and in two of eight donors the single most frequent clonotype came from this HLA-C-restricted group. Carriers of CMV infection plus the relevant HLA type were discriminated by the cumulative frequency of public TCR beta family members in the study cohort and in an independent 352-donor cohort.

Sequencing used an Illumina HiSeq 1500. Using fastp trimming at Q25 and MiXCR clonotype assembly, TCRdb reanalyzed the public sequencing data and kept in-frame beta chains. Under each unique CDR3 protein, matching rows form one entry showing the most common genes and DNA. The sample table holds about 71,000 distinct CDR3 sequences, of which 20% were seen once. The ten biggest clones cover roughly two thirds of the sample. The treatment or condition label of this sample denotes: in vitro stimulation with specific CMV peptide epitopes to enrich CMV-specific T cells. Material: CD8+ T cells from cultured PBMCs, obtained from culture after CMV antigen stimulation. This TCR was recovered from a human donor in good health (CMV status not recorded). Some clones in this sample may be carry-over from other donors' samples.

This receptor has the CDR3 CASSFGGETDTQYF. The DNA sequence is given as TGTGCCAGCTCCTTCGGCGGGGAAACAGATACGCAGTATTTT. The chain was built from TRBV6-4 and TRBJ2-3, and TRBD2 may be the D gene, going by 6 matching bases. Trimming at the junction amounts to 8 bases on V and 3 bases on J, and the germline ends lie 15 bases apart. The CDR3 goes from the cysteine to the phenylalanine over 14 residues. Solely the CDR3 DNA is kept, with 42 bases framed from the first base. The germline V gene yields MRHNA for CDR1 and SNTAGT for CDR2.